Presented here are 5 T cell receptor beta chains from one specimen sequenced in a study of OX40 agonist ivuxolimab in advanced cancers. The assay was immunoSEQ multiplex PCR, and TCRdb's table has in-frame clones only and misses some. In the table there are tens of thousands of clones, 84% of which are singletons. The material sequenced was CD4+ or CD8+ T cells sorted from blood, taken in a trial of the OX40 agonist ivuxolimab. Receptors were obtained from an adult with an advanced solid tumor such as melanoma, head and neck, liver or kidney cancer.

The chain has TRBV5-1 and TRBJ1-5; perhaps TRBD1 as D (5 bases). This CDR3 has 12 residues. Germline V gene sequence: CDR1 SGHRS, CDR2 YFSETQ. The V gene lost 6 bases and the J gene lost 7 bases, with 11 bases spanning the gap. Written as DNA, the CDR3 is TGCGCCAGCAACTCCAGGGAACAGCCCCAGCATTTT. Translated: CASNSREQPQHF.

The chain has TRBV7-9 and TRBJ1-1; D not certain. The CDR3 extends over 14 amino acids. Germline CDR1 reads SEHNR; CDR2 reads FQNEAQ (reference sequence). V lost 7 bases, J lost 1 base, and 13 bases lay in between. CDR3 protein: CASTVGISNTEAFF. The CDR3 bases are TGTGCCAGCACCGTCGGGATTTCGAACACTGAAGCTTTCTTT.

This clone has only a few counts. V usage is TRBV4-1 and J usage is TRBJ2-2; TRBD2 aligns across 10 bases. With V trimmed by 2 bases and J by 3 bases, 18 bases remained unmatched. Germline CDR1 reads MGHRA; CDR2 reads YSYEKL. This CDR3 is 21 amino acids long. CDR3: CASSQPKIQAGGPGDTGELFF. The DNA of the CDR3 is TGCGCCAGCAGCCAACCGAAGATACAAGCGGGAGGGCCGGGGGACACCGGGGAGCTGTTTTTT.

The chain couples TRBV21-1 to TRBJ1-5. TRBV21-1 has pseudogene status. CDR3 size: 12 residues. The CDR3 sequence is CARPKGGQPQHF. In DNA, the CDR3 is TGTGCCAGGCCCAAGGGGGGCCAGCCCCAGCATTTT.

The rearrangement uses TRBV11-2 and TRBJ2-7; 11 nucleotides align to TRBD2. This CDR3 is built from 17 residues. Per germline, CDR1 SGHAT and CDR2 FQNNGV. With V trimmed by 5 bases and J by 0 bases, 9 bases remained unmatched. The DNA for the CDR3 is TGTGCCAGCAGCCGAGGGGTGACTAGCGGGACCTCCTACGAGCAGTACTTC. Its protein product is CASSRGVTSGTSYEQYF.